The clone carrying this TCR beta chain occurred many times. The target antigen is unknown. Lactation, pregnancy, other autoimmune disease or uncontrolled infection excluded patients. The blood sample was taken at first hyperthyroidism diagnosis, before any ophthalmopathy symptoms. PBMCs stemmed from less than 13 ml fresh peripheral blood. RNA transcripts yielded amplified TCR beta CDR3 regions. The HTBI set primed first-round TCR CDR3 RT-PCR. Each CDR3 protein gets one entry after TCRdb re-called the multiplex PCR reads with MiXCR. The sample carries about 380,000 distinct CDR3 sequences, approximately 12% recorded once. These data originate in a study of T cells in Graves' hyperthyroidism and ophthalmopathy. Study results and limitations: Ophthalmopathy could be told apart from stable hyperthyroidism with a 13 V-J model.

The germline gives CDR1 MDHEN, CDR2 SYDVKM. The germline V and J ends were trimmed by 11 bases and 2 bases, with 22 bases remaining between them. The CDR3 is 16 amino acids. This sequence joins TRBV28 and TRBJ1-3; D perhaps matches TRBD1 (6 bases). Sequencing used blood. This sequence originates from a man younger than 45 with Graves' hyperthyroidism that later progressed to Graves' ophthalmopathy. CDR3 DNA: TGTGCCTTCGGGTTGGCGAGGGGGATGACTGGAAACACCATATATTTT. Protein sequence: CAFGLARGMTGNTIYF.